Listed below are T cell receptor beta chains from one sample, sequenced in a study of CXCR3-negative and CXCR3-positive naive CD8 T cells. No DNA is given; TCRdb re-called the 5' RACE reads and lists each CDR3 protein once. The specimen's table records 69,000 or so distinct CDR3 sequences. The sample comprised naive CXCR3- CD8+ T cells from blood. All receptors derive from a human donor in good health. Some clones in this sample may be carry-over from other donors' samples. Both conserved end residues are part of each CDR3.

v_gene: TRBV13
len: 14
j_gene: TRBJ1-1
CDR3aa: CASSFVTGDTEAFF

v_gene: TRBV7-9
len: 16
j_gene: TRBJ1-4
CDR3aa: CASSAGWTGGGEKLFF

v_gene: TRBV29-1
len: 15
j_gene: TRBJ1-2
CDR3aa: CSVDDSGQGNYGYTF

v_gene: TRBV7-8
len: 13
j_gene: TRBJ1-1
CDR3aa: CASRGGENTEAFF

v_gene: TRBV29-1
len: 14
j_gene: TRBJ2-1
CDR3aa: CSVGPGQGNNEQFF

v_gene: TRBV7-9
len: 13
j_gene: TRBJ1-2
CDR3aa: CASSLEGAWGYTF

v_gene: TRBV20-1
len: 14
j_gene: TRBJ2-1
CDR3aa: CSAREGLDLNEQFF

v_gene: TRBV9
len: 15
j_gene: TRBJ2-1
CDR3aa: CASSAPSGGFNEQFF

v_gene: TRBV2
len: 15
j_gene: TRBJ1-4
CDR3aa: CASSARGQVPYMLFF

v_gene: TRBV20-1
len: 14
j_gene: TRBJ2-7
CDR3aa: CSAGDGTASYEQYF

v_gene: TRBV20-1
len: 16
j_gene: TRBJ2-5
CDR3aa: CSAREKPGLDVETQYF

v_gene: TRBV20-1
len: 14
j_gene: TRBJ2-5
CDR3aa: CSSGTGGDLGTQYF

v_gene: TRBV28
len: 15
j_gene: TRBJ2-5
CDR3aa: CASGDFGVPQETQYF

v_gene: TRBV20-1
len: 15
j_gene: TRBJ2-3
CDR3aa: CSARDNRDRTDTQYF

v_gene: TRBV4-2
len: 17
j_gene: TRBJ2-3
CDR3aa: CASSPASTRPSTDTQYF

v_gene: TRBV20-1
len: 13
j_gene: TRBJ1-1
CDR3aa: CSAGDRVNTEAFF

v_gene: TRBV10-3
len: 14
j_gene: TRBJ1-5
CDR3aa: CAISGGAGNQPQHF

v_gene: TRBV7-9
len: 16
j_gene: TRBJ2-7
CDR3aa: CASSLGFAGRSYEQYF

v_gene: TRBV7-9
len: 14
j_gene: TRBJ2-7
CDR3aa: CANNTGTGSYEQYF

v_gene: TRBV20-1
len: 15
j_gene: TRBJ2-3
CDR3aa: CSARELAGLKDTQYF

v_gene: TRBV29-1
len: 13
j_gene: TRBJ2-1
CDR3aa: CSGQRGSSNEQFF

v_gene: TRBV13
len: 13
j_gene: TRBJ2-7
CDR3aa: CASSAGQGNEQYF

v_gene: TRBV29-1
len: 13
j_gene: TRBJ2-5
CDR3aa: CSVLNGDRETQYF

v_gene: TRBV25-1
len: 13
j_gene: TRBJ1-2
CDR3aa: CASSTRTKDGYTF

v_gene: TRBV14
len: 15
j_gene: TRBJ2-1
CDR3aa: CASSLDSVAYNEQFF

v_gene: TRBV5-1
len: 18
j_gene: TRBJ2-2
CDR3aa: CASSIGQGASANTGELFF

v_gene: TRBV6-5
len: 16
j_gene: TRBJ1-3
CDR3aa: CASSDRQSFSGNTIYF

v_gene: TRBV2
len: 14
j_gene: TRBJ2-5
CDR3aa: CASSEALARETQYF

v_gene: TRBV7-8
len: 12
j_gene: TRBJ2-7
CDR3aa: CASSSGRNWVYF

v_gene: TRBV29-1
len: 15
j_gene: TRBJ2-7
CDR3aa: CSVEPGTSEDYEQYF